This T cell receptor (beta chain) stems from a study of T cells in localized non-small cell lung cancer. Points from the study as a whole: Uninvolved adjacent lung showed higher T cell clonality than tumor. Only one tumor region was sequenced, so heterogeneity remains possible. Of the top 100 tumor clones, median around 50 were in adjacent lung, approximately 28 among its top 100.

The CDR3 has 17 amino acids. The germline V gene has CDR1 SGHTA and CDR2 FQGNSA. V lost 2 bases to trimming and J lost 5 bases; unmatched junction nucleotides: 11. The table came from immunoSEQ multiplex PCR; TCRdb's copy has only in-frame clones and leaves some out. The sample has 34,000 or so clones; around 93% are singletons. On this clone itself: Its antigen is unidentified.

The TCR comes from a female donor aged 60 or older with stage I lung adenocarcinoma. The V call is TRBV7-2, the J call TRBJ2-2, with TRBD2 matching 7 bases. Specimen: peripheral blood, collected before any cancer treatment. CDR3 in amino acids: CASSLPSGGPTTGELFF. The DNA of the CDR3 is TGTGCCAGCAGCTTACCTAGCGGAGGGCCAACGACCGGGGAGCTGTTTTTT.